The clone carrying this T cell receptor (beta chain) was counted only a few times. What it binds is unknown. This entry belongs to a study of yellow fever vaccine responses in identical twins. TCRdb redid the calling of the RT-PCR reads with MiXCR, one entry per CDR3 protein. This sample has around 20,000 distinct CDR3 sequences, with around 70% found just once. Trimming cost V 0 bases and J 3 bases; bases outside gene matches: 4. The V gene's germline CDR1 is KGHSH and CDR2 LQKENI. This CDR3 contains 16 residues. Notes on the study in general: As reported, the vaccine T cell response of twins seemed partly convergent and partly personalized.

The clonotype comes from a woman aged 18-29 years who received the yellow fever vaccine. J is TRBJ2-1 and V is TRBV18; 8 bases fit TRBD2. The specimen was T cells from blood (PBMCs), unsorted or a sorted subset (not recorded which), collected before or after yellow fever vaccination (not recorded which). CDR3 nucleotides: TGTGCCAGCTCACCACCGGGGCGGGGGGTCTACAATGAGCAGTTCTTC. Protein: CASSPPGRGVYNEQFF.